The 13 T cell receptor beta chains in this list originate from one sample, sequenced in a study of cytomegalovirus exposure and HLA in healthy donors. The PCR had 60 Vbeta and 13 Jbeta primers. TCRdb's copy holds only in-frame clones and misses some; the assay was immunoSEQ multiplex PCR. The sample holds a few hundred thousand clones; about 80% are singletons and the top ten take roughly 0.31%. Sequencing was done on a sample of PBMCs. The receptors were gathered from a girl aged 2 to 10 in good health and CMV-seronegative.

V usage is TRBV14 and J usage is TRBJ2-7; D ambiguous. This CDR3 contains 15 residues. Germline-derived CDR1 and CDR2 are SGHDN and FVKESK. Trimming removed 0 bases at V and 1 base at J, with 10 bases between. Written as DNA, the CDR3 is TGTGCCAGCAGCCAAGATTTTAGTAGATCCTACGAGCAGTACTTC. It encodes CASSQDFSRSYEQYF. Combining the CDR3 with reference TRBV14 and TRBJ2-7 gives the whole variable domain EAGVTQFPSHSVIEKGQTVTLRCDPISGHDNLYWYRRVMGKEIKFLLHFVKESKQDESGMPNNRFLAERTGGTYSTLKVQPAELEDSGVYFCASSQDFSRSYEQYFGPGTRLTVT.

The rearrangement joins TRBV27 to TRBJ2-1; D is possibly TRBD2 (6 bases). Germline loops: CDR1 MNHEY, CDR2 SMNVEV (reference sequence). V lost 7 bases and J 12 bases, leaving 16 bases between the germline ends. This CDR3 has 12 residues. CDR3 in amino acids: CASKLAGSGQFF. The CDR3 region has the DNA TGTGCCAGCAAGTTGGCGGGATCGGGGCAGTTCTTC.

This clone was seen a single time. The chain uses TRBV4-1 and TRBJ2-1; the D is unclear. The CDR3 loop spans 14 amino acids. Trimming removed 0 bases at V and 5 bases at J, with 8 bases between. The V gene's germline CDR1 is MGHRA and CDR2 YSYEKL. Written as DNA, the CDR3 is TGCGCCAGCAGCCAAGAACGACGGGACAATGAGCAGTTCTTC. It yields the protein CASSQERRDNEQFF.

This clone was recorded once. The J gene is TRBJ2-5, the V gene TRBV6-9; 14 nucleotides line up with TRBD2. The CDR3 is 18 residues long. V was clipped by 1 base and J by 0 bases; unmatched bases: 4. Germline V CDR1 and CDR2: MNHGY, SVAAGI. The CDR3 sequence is CASSYLGLAGEYQETQYF. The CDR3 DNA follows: TGTGCCAGCAGTTATTTGGGACTAGCGGGAGAGTACCAAGAGACCCAGTACTTC.

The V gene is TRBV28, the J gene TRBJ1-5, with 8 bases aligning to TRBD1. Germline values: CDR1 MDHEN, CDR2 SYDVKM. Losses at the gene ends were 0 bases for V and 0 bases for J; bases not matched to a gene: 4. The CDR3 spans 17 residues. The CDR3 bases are TGTGCCAGCAGTTTATGGGTGACAGGGGTTAGCAATCAGCCCCAGCATTTT. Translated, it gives CASSLWVTGVSNQPQHF.

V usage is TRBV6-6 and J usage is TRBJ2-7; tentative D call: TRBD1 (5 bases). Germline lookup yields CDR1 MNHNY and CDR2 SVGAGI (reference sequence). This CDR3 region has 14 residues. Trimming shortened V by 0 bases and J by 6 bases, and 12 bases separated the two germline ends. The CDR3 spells CASSYSQGYREQYF. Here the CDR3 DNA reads TGTGCCAGCAGTTACTCCCAGGGATACCGCGAGCAGTACTTC.

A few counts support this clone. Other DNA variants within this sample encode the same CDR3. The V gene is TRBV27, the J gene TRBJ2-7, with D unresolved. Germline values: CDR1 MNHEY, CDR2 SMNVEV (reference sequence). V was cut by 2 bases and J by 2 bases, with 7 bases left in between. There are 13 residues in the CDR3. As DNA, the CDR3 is TGTGCCAGCAGTTTAACCAGCGCCTACGAGCAGTACTTC. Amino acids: CASSLTSAYEQYF.

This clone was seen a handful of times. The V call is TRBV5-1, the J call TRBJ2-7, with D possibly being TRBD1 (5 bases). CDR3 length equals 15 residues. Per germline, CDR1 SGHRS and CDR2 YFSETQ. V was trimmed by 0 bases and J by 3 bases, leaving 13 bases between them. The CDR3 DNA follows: TGCGCCAGCAGCTTGGGGGGCAGTGGGTACTACGAGCAGTACTTC. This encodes CASSLGGSGYYEQYF.

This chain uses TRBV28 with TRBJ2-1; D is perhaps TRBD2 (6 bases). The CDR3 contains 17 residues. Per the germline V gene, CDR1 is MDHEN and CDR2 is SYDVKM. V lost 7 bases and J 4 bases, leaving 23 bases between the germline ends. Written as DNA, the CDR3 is TGTGCCAGCACCCCTCACGGACTACTGAACTGGTACAATGAGCAGTTCTTC. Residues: CASTPHGLLNWYNEQFF.

CDR3: CASSLVAGVFDEQYF. CDR3 in DNA: TGTGCCAGCAGCTTAGTGGCAGGGGTGTTCGACGAGCAGTACTTC. The genes are TRBV7-2 and TRBJ2-7, with D tentatively TRBD1 (6 bases). The CDR3 runs 15 residues. Germline loops: CDR1 SGHTA, CDR2 FQGNSA. Trimming stripped 1 base from V and 5 bases from J, with 15 bases between.

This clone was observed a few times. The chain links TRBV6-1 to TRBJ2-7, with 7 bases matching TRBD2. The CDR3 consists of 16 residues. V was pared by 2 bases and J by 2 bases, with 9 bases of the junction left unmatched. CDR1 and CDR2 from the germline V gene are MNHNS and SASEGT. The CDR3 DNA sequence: TGTGCCAGCAGTGAATGGTCCCGAGCGGGGACCTACGAGCAGTACTTC. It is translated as CASSEWSRAGTYEQYF.

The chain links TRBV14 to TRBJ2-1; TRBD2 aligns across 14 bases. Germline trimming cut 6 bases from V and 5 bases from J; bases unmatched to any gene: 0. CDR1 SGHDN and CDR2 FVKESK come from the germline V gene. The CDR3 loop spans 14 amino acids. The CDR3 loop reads CASRGLAGDNEQFF. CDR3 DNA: TGTGCCAGCAGGGGACTAGCGGGAGACAATGAGCAGTTCTTC.

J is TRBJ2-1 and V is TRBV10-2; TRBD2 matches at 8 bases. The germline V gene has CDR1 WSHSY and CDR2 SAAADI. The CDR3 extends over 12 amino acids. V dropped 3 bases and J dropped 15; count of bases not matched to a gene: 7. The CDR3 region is CASSDSGSRRFF. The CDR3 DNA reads TGCGCCAGCAGTGACAGCGGGAGTAGGCGGTTCTTC.